This TCR beta chain appears in the sequencing data of a study of blood T cell repertoires in COVID-19. CDR1 and CDR2 (germline): KGHDR, SFDVKD. The CDR3 totals 15 residues. V gave up 3 bases and J gave up 2 bases, with 11 bases separating them. TCRdb's copy holds only in-frame clones and misses some; the assay was immunoSEQ multiplex PCR. This sample has approximately 150,000 clones, with approximately 88% found just once. This clonotype originated in a woman aged 45-65 years with acute or convalescent COVID-19. The chain employs TRBV24-1 and TRBJ2-3; D is ambiguous. The sequencing sample was made of peripheral blood. The CDR3 nucleotides read TGTGCCACCAGTGATCTGCGGAGTACCACAGATACGCAGTATTTT. The encoded protein is CATSDLRSTTDTQYF.